This T cell receptor beta chain appears in the sequencing data of a study of CDR3 diversity in severe acne. The germline V gene has CDR1 SGDLS and CDR2 YYNGEE. This CDR3 has 16 residues. J was trimmed by 1 base and V by 4 bases; bases with no gene match: 6. TCRdb reprocessed the PCR reads with MiXCR, giving one entry per CDR3 protein. This table holds roughly 79,000 distinct CDR3 sequences, less than 65% found once. The clonotype comes from a male donor with severe acne vulgaris. This sequence joins TRBV9 and TRBJ2-3; 10 bases are shared with TRBD2. Sequenced material: blood. DNA for the CDR3: TGTGCCAGCAGCCCATCGGGGACTAGCGGCACAGATACGCAGTATTTT. It specifies CASSPSGTSGTDTQYF.